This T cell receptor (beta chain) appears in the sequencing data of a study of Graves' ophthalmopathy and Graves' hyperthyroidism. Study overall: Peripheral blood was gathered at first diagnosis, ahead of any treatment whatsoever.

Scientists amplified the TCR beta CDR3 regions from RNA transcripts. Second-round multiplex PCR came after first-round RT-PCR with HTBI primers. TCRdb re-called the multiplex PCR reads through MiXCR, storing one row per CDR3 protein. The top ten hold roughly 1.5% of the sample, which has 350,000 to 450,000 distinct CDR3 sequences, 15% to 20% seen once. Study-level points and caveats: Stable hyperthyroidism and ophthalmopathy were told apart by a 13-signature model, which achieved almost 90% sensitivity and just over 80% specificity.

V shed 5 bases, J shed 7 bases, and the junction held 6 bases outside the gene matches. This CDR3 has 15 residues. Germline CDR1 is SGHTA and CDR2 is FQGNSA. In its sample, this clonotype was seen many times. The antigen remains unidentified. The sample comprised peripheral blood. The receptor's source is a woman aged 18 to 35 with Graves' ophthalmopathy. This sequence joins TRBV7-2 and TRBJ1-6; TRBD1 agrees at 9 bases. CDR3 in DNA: TGTGCCAGCAGCCCTAGACAGGGGGACAATTCACCCCTCCACTTT. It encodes CASSPRQGDNSPLHF.